The 8 T cell receptor beta chains listed next were all sequenced from one sample in a study of cytomegalovirus exposure and HLA in healthy donors. The PCR had 60 Vbeta and 13 Jbeta primers. Assay: immunoSEQ multiplex PCR; the TCRdb copy retains only in-frame clones and omits some. This table has roughly 220,000 clones, 60% to 80% appearing once. The sequenced material came from PBMCs. All receptors come from a woman in her twenties or thirties in good health and CMV-seronegative.

The chain uses TRBV9 and TRBJ2-1; TRBD2 matches at 8 bases. With 3 bases clipped from V and 6 bases from J, the junction kept 8 bases outside the gene matches. This CDR3 region has 15 residues. Germline CDR1 and CDR2: SGDLS and YYNGEE. The CDR3 is CASSESGGSSNEQFF. Here the CDR3 DNA reads TGTGCCAGCAGCGAGAGCGGGGGTAGCAGCAATGAGCAGTTCTTC.

The chain recombines TRBV27 with TRBJ2-1; TRBD2 matches at 9 bases. V dropped 7 bases and J dropped 2; count of bases not matched to a gene: 3. CDR1 is MNHEY, CDR2 SMNVEV, per germline (reference sequence). The CDR3 spans 14 residues. CDR3 amino acids: CASTPSGTYNEQFF. The CDR3 region has the DNA TGTGCCAGCACCCCTAGCGGGACCTACAATGAGCAGTTCTTC.

This clone occurred a few times. The chain has TRBV7-2 and TRBJ2-5, with 11 bases fitting TRBD2. V gave up 7 bases and J gave up 5 bases; unmatched junction bases: 18. Germline V gene data show CDR1 as SGHTA and CDR2 as FQGNSA. This CDR3 has 18 residues. Here the CDR3 DNA reads TGTGCCAGCACCGTGGGGGCTAGCGGGGGGAGATACGAGGAGACCCAGTACTTC. Translating gives CASTVGASGGRYEETQYF.

This clone showed up just a few times. The rearrangement joins TRBV5-4 to TRBJ2-7; D is perhaps TRBD2 (6 bases). The CDR3 is 15 residues long. The V and J ends lost 4 bases and 0 bases respectively, with 14 bases between them. Germline CDR1 SGHNT, CDR2 YYREEE (reference sequence). CDR3 sequence reads: CASSQIGTSSYEQYF. CDR3 in DNA: TGTGCCAGCAGCCAGATCGGGACTTCCTCCTACGAGCAGTACTTC.

The chain is built from TRBV29-1 and TRBJ2-1, with TRBD2 identical over 10 bases. The CDR3 totals 14 residues. The V segment lost 3 bases and the J segment 6 bases; nucleotides outside the gene matches: 5. The germline gives CDR1 SQVTM, CDR2 ANQGSEA. The CDR3 bases are TGCAGCGTTGAGACCCGGACTAGCGGCAATGAGCAGTTCTTC. It codes for CSVETRTSGNEQFF.

The chain couples TRBV6-5 to TRBJ1-1, with D tentatively TRBD1 (5 bases). Trimming stripped 6 bases from V and 8 bases from J, with 22 bases between. CDR1 and CDR2 from the germline V gene are MNHEY and SVGAGI. The CDR3 extends over 15 amino acids. The CDR3 loop reads CASRTSLTESREAFF. DNA for the CDR3: TGTGCCAGCAGGACGAGTCTGACAGAGAGCAGGGAAGCTTTCTTT.

The rearrangement links TRBV19 to TRBJ2-1; 10 bases agree with TRBD2. CDR1 is LNHDA and CDR2 is SQIVND in the germline V gene (reference sequence). The length of the CDR3 is 14 residues. J gave up 8 bases and V 5 bases, and 6 bases lay outside the gene matches. The CDR3 reads CASSEAGGRDEQFF. CDR3 DNA: TGTGCCAGTAGTGAAGCGGGGGGGAGGGATGAGCAGTTCTTC. Supplemented by reference TRBV19 and TRBJ2-1, the full variable domain reads DGGITQSPKYLFRKEGQNVTLSCEQNLNHDAMYWYRQDPGQGLRLIYYSQIVNDFQKGDIAEGYSVSREKKESFPLTVTSAQKNPTAFYLCASSEAGGRDEQFFGPGTRLTVL.

The chain links TRBV6-1 to TRBJ1-2, with D possibly being TRBD1 (5 bases). Trimming took off 3 bases at V and 0 bases at J, with 14 bases between the two ends. The CDR3 covers 16 residues. Germline V gene sequence: CDR1 MNHNS, CDR2 SASEGT. CDR3 DNA sequence: TGTGCCAGCAGTGACAGGGCAGTTACAGCTAACTATGGCTACACCTTC. Its translation: CASSDRAVTANYGYTF.